The 18 T cell receptor beta chains in this list originate from one sample, sequenced in a study of post-analysis software for immune sequencing data. Study-wide results and caveats: With TRBV5-6, TRBV5-1 and TRBV20-1 included, 4 or 5 TRBV segments were more frequent in patients than in controls.

Sequencing libraries made from TCR beta cDNA carried unique molecular identifiers. TCRdb fed the PCR reads into MiXCR, producing one record per CDR3 protein. The sample comprises about 380,000 distinct CDR3 sequences, around 37% of which are singletons, and about an eighth rests with the top ten. Antigen specificity for these receptors is unknown. Sequenced material: blood. These receptors originate from a girl between 10 and 17 years old with multiple sclerosis.

This clonotype has only a few counts. The chain joins TRBV5-8 to TRBJ2-6, with a tentative D call TRBD2 (6 bases). With 3 bases removed from V and 4 bases from J, the gap between germline ends came to 14 bases. Germline V gives CDR1 SGHTS, CDR2 YDEGEE. CDR3 length: 16 residues. As DNA, the CDR3 is TGTGCCAGCAGCTCCGTTATAGGGAGGGGGGCCAACGTCCTGACTTTC. Protein product: CASSSVIGRGANVLTF.

In regard to this clonotype: The DNA is omitted, as the CDR3 cannot be located on it reliably, and the CDR3 follows TCRdb's listing. The chain uses TRBV3-1 and TRBJ1-4; whether TRBD1, the table's D call, matches the DNA was not checked. The CDR3 spans 15 amino acids, including both terminal residues. Germline-derived CDR1 and CDR2 are LGHDT and YNNKEL (reference sequence). The CDR3: CASSSSDRVYEKLFF.

For this clonotype: The junction does not match germline at one end; this may be a read error. The chain recombines TRBV12-3 or TRBV12-4 with TRBJ2-3; D may be TRBD1 or TRBD2 (5 bases each). The CDR3 runs to 14 residues. The DNA of the CDR3 is TGTGCCGGCAGCCAACGGGACGGTACAGATACGCAGTATTTT. This encodes CAGSQRDGTDTQYF.

This clonotype has a handful of counts. The chain is built from TRBV5-6 and TRBJ2-3; tentatively, D is TRBD2 (7 bases). Germline assignment: CDR1 SGHDT and CDR2 YYEEEE. V lost 2 bases and J lost 4, with 20 bases in between. CDR3 length: 17 amino acids. The CDR3 protein is CASSLQGGLPGADTQYF. The CDR3 nucleotides read TGTGCCAGCAGCTTACAAGGGGGACTACCCGGGGCAGATACGCAGTATTTT.

The chain couples TRBV6-5 to TRBJ2-7; D tentatively fits TRBD1 or TRBD2 (5 bases each). Trimming shortened V by 10 bases and J by 0 bases, and 16 bases separated the two germline ends. Germline V gene lookup returns CDR1 MNHEY and CDR2 SVGAGI. The CDR3 length is 14 residues. CDR3 sequence: CATRAGRDSYEQYF. The CDR3 DNA reads as TGTGCCACCAGGGCAGGGAGAGACTCCTACGAGCAGTACTTC.

This sequence joins TRBV5-4 and TRBJ2-7, with TRBD1 matching over 7 bases. Germline V gene sequence: CDR1 SGHNT, CDR2 YYREEE (reference sequence). This CDR3 comprises 13 residues. V lost 0 bases, J lost 6 bases, and 3 bases stayed unmatched. CDR3 amino acids: CASSLAGTVEQYF. CDR3 bases: TGTGCCAGCAGCTTGGCGGGGACAGTCGAGCAGTACTTC.

This clonotype showed up just a few times. V gene TRBV12-3 or TRBV12-4 combines with J gene TRBJ1-5; no definite D call. This CDR3 has 13 residues. Trimming removed 2 bases from V and 4 bases from J, with 6 bases in between. In DNA form, the CDR3 reads TGTGCCAGCAGTTTAAGCCAGAATCAGCCCCAGCATTTT. It codes for CASSLSQNQPQHF.

This chain links TRBV5-6 with TRBJ1-2; no clear D gene. The germline CDR1 and CDR2 sequences are SGHDT and YYEEEE. V lost 2 bases and J lost 4, with 12 bases in between. CDR3 length: 14 amino acids. CDR3 amino acids: CASSFFYASYGYTF. The CDR3 DNA is TGTGCCAGCAGCTTCTTTTACGCAAGCTATGGCTACACCTTC.

The chain combines TRBV5-1 with TRBJ2-7; TRBD1 matches at 8 bases. This CDR3 comprises 14 residues. Trimming cost V 2 bases and J 6 bases; bases outside gene matches: 7. Per the germline V gene, CDR1 is SGHRS and CDR2 is YFSETQ. DNA for the CDR3: TGCGCCAGCAGCTTTGAGACAGGGGTCAGCGAGCAGTACTTC. Amino acids: CASSFETGVSEQYF.

The CDR3 sequence is CATSDPPGLAGGRDTQYF. For the CDR3, the DNA is TGTGCCACCAGTGATCCGCCGGGACTAGCGGGGGGCCGGGATACGCAGTATTTT. The rearrangement joins TRBV24-1 to TRBJ2-3; 15 positions match TRBD2. The V gene end was trimmed by 3 bases and the J gene end by 6 bases; junction bases not matched to a gene: 9. The CDR3 extends over 18 amino acids. Germline CDR1 and CDR2: KGHDR and SFDVKD.

There are many counts of this clonotype. The chain recombines TRBV10-3 with TRBJ2-7; D gene unclear. The CDR3 has 16 amino acids. V was pared by 2 bases and J by 1 base, with 15 bases between. Per germline, CDR1 ENHRY and CDR2 SYGVKD. The CDR3 nucleotides read TGTGCCATCAGTGAGATTTGGGAAGAGGATTCCTACGAGCAGTACTTC. As protein: CAISEIWEEDSYEQYF.

The rearrangement joins TRBV6-5 to TRBJ2-7; a weak D match, TRBD2 (6 bases). The last part of the DNA fits TRBJ2-5 better; the J call may be wrong. Germline V gives CDR1 MNHEY, CDR2 SVGAGI. This CDR3 has 15 amino acids. The CDR3 here is CASSYSSGLRETQYF. CDR3 sequence (DNA): TGTGCCAGCAGTTACTCGAGCGGACTACGAGAGACCCAGTACTTC.

This clonotype has more than one count but fewer than ten. The chain uses TRBV18 and TRBJ2-5; D is possibly TRBD2 (5 bases). Germline CDR1 and CDR2: KGHSH and LQKENI. CDR3 length: 14 amino acids. The V gene lost 5 bases and the J gene lost 2 bases, with 12 bases spanning the gap. This CDR3 reads CASSSRRDQETQYF. The DNA of the CDR3 is TGTGCCAGCTCATCGAGACGGGATCAAGAGACCCAGTACTTC.

Note on this clonotype: A much larger clonotype is one base distant, so this may be a read error. The V gene is TRBV4-1, the J gene TRBJ2-7; D gene ambiguous. Germline CDR1 reads MGHRA; CDR2 reads YSYEKL. This CDR3 region has 15 residues. CDR3 protein: CASSFNRDLHYGQYF. Here the CDR3 DNA reads TGCGCCAGCAGCTTCAACCGAGACCTGCACTACGGGCAGTACTTC.

This clonotype showed up just a few times. The chain links TRBV19 to TRBJ2-3; no clear D. Germline assignment: CDR1 LNHDA and CDR2 SQIVND (reference sequence). The CDR3 totals 14 residues. V was clipped by 5 bases and J by 6 bases, with 15 bases between them. Here the CDR3 reads CASSLQMGADTQYF. CDR3 sequence (DNA): TGTGCCAGTAGTCTCCAGATGGGCGCGGATACGCAGTATTTT.

The chain is built from TRBV14 and TRBJ2-5; D remains unclear. Trimming stripped 1 base from V and 7 bases from J, with 16 bases between. The CDR3 is made up of 15 amino acids. In germline, CDR1 is SGHDN, CDR2 FVKESK. DNA of the CDR3: TGTGCCAGCAGCCAAGGGACCCTGGGCCCCACGACCCAGTACTTC. Amino acids: CASSQGTLGPTTQYF.

The rearrangement links TRBV6-2 or TRBV6-3 to TRBJ2-4; 11 nucleotides agree with TRBD2. The CDR3 has 17 amino acids. Unmatched junction bases numbered 8, after V lost 4 bases and J lost 3 bases. Germline CDR1 reads MNHEY; CDR2 reads SVGEGT. The CDR3 sequence: CASSFPLAGGDKNIQYF. The DNA of the CDR3 is TGTGCCAGCAGTTTCCCCCTAGCGGGGGGCGACAAAAACATTCAGTACTTC.

The gene calls are TRBV6-5 and TRBJ1-2; tentatively, D is TRBD1 (5 bases). The V and J ends lost 5 bases and 5 bases respectively, with 12 bases between them. Looked up from germline, CDR1 is MNHEY and CDR2 is SVGAGI. The CDR3 is 13 residues long. The CDR3, as DNA: TGTGCCAGCAGTCTCTCAGGGAAATATGGCTACACCTTC. Residues: CASSLSGKYGYTF.